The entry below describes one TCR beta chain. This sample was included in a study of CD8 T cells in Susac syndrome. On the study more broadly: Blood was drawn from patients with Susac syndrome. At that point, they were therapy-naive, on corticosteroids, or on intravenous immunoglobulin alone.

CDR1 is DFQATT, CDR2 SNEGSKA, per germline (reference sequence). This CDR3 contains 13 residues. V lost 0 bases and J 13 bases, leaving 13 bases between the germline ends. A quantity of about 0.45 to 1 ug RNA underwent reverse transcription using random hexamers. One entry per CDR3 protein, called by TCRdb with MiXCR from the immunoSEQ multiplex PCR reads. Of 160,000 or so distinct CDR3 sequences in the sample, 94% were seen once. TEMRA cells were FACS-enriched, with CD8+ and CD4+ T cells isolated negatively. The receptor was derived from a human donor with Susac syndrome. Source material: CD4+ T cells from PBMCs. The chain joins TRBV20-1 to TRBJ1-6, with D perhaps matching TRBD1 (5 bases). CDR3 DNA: TGCAGTGCTAGAGATGGAGGGGACCGGCCCCTCCACTTT. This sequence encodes CSARDGGDRPLHF.